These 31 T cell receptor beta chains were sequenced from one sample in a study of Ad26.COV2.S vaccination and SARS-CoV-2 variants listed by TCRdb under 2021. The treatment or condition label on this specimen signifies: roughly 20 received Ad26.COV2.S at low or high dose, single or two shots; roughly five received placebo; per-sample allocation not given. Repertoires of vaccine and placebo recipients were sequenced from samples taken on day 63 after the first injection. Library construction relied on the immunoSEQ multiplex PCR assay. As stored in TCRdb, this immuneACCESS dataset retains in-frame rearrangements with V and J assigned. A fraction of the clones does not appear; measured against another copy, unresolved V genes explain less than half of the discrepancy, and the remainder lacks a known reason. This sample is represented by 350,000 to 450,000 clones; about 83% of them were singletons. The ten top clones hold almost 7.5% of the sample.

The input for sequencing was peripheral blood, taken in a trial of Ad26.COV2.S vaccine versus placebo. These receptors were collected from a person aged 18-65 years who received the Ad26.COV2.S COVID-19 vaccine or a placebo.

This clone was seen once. DNA for the CDR3: TGTGCCAGCAGTTACCACAGGGTGGCCTACGAGCAGTACTTC. It yields the protein CASSYHRVAYEQYF. The chain carries TRBV28 and TRBJ2-7; a possible D gene is TRBD1 (6 bases). This CDR3 comprises 14 residues. CDR1 and CDR2 from the germline V gene are MDHEN and SYDVKM. The germline V and J ends were trimmed by 4 bases and 2 bases, with 12 bases remaining between them.

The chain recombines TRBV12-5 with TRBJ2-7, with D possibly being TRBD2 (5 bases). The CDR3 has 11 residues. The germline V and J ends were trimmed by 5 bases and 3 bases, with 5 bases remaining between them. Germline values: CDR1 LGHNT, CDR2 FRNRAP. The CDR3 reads CASGRDYEQYF. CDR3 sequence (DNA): TGTGCTAGTGGTCGGGACTACGAGCAGTACTTC.

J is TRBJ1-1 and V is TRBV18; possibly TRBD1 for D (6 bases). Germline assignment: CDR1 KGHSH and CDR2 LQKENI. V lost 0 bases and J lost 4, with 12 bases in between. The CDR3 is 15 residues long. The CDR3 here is CASSPPSPRGTEAFF. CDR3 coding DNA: TGTGCCAGCTCACCACCGTCCCCCAGGGGCACTGAAGCTTTCTTT.

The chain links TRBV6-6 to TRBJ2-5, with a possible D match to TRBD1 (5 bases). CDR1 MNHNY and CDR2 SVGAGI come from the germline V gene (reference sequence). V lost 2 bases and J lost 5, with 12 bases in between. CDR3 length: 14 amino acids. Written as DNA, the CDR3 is TGTGCCAGCAGTTACGGGCAGGGTCGGGAGACCCAGTACTTC. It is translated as CASSYGQGRETQYF.

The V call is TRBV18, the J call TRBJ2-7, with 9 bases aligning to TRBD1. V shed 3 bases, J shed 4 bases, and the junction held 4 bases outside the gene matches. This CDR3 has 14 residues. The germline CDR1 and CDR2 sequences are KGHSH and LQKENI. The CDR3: CASSPTGQGYEQYF. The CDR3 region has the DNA TGTGCCAGCTCACCCACCGGACAGGGGTACGAGCAGTACTTC.

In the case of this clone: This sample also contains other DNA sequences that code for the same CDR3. CDR3 region: CASSQLGYGYTF. The CDR3 bases are TGCGCCAGCAGCCAACTGGGATATGGCTACACCTTC. The chain joins TRBV4-1 to TRBJ1-2; D ambiguous. V gave up 2 bases and J gave up 5 bases, with 6 bases separating them. Germline values: CDR1 MGHRA, CDR2 YSYEKL. This CDR3 is 12 amino acids long.

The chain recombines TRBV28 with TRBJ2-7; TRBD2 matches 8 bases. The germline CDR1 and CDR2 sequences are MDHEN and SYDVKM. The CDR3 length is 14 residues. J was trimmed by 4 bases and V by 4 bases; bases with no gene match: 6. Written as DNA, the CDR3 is TGTGCCAGCAGTTCATTAGCGGGATTTTACGAGCAGTACTTC. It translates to CASSSLAGFYEQYF.

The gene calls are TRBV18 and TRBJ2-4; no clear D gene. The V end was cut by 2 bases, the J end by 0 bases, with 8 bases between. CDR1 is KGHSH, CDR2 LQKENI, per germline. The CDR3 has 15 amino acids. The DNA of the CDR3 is TGTGCCAGCTCACCAGTGGGTCCAGCCAAAAACATTCAGTACTTC. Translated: CASSPVGPAKNIQYF. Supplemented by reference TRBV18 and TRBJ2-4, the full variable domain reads NAGVMQNPRHLVRRRGQEARLRCSPMKGHSHVYWYRQLPEEGLKFMVYLQKENIIDESGMPKERFSAEFPKEGPSILRIQQVVRGDSAAYFCASSPVGPAKNIQYFGAGTRLSVL.

CDR3 amino acids: CASSSWAGATNYGYTF. DNA for the CDR3: TGTGCCAGCAGCTCATGGGCGGGGGCGACTAACTATGGCTACACCTTC. This chain joins TRBV7-8 and TRBJ1-2; tentatively, D is TRBD1 (6 bases). Deletions cut 4 bases from V and 0 bases from J, with 15 bases between. This CDR3 contains 16 residues. Germline-derived CDR1 and CDR2 are SGHVS and FQNEAQ.

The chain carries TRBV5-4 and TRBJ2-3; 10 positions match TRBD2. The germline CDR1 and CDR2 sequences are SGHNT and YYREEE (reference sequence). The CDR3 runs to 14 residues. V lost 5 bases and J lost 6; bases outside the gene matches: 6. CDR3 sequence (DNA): TGTGCCAGCAGTGATCTAGCGGGGGTGGATACGCAGTATTTT. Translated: CASSDLAGVDTQYF. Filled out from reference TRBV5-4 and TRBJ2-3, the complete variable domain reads ETGVTQSPTHLIKTRGQQVTLRCSSQSGHNTVSWYQQALGQGPQFIFQYYREEENGRGNFPPRFSGLQFPNYSSELNVNALELDDSALYLCASSDLAGVDTQYFGPGTRLTVL.

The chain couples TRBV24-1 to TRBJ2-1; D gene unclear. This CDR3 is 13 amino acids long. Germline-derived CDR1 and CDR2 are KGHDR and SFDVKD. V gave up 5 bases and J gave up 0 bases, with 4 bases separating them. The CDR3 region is CATSGSSYNEQFF. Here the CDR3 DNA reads TGTGCCACCAGTGGGAGCTCCTACAATGAGCAGTTCTTC.

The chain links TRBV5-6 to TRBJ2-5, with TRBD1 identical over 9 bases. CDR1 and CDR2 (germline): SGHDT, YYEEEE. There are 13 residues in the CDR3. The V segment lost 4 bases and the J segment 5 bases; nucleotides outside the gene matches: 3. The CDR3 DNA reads TGTGCCAGCAGCGGACAGGGGTGGGAGACCCAGTACTTC. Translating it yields CASSGQGWETQYF.

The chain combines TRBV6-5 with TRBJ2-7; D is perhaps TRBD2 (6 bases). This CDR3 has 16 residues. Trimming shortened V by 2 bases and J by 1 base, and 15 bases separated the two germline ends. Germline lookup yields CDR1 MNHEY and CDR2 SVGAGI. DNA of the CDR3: TGTGCCAGCAGTTACGTTTTCGGGACTGGTTCCTACGAGCAGTACTTC. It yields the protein CASSYVFGTGSYEQYF.

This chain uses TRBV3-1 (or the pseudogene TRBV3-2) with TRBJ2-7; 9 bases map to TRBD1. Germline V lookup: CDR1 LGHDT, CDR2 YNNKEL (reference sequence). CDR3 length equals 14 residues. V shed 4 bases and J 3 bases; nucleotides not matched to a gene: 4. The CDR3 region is CASSRTGAFYEQYF. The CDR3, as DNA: TGTGCCAGCAGCCGGACAGGGGCATTCTACGAGCAGTACTTC.

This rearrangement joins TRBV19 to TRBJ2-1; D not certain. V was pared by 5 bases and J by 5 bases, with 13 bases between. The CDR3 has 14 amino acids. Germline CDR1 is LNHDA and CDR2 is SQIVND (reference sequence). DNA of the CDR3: TGTGCCAGTAGTTTCACGCCATCAGACAATGAGCAGTTCTTC. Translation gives CASSFTPSDNEQFF. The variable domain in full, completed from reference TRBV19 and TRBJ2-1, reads DGGITQSPKYLFRKEGQNVTLSCEQNLNHDAMYWYRQDPGQGLRLIYYSQIVNDFQKGDIAEGYSVSREKKESFPLTVTSAQKNPTAFYLCASSFTPSDNEQFFGPGTRLTVL.

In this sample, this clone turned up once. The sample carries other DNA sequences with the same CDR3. CDR3 residues: CASSQTANYGYTF. Here the CDR3 DNA reads TGTGCCAGCAGTCAGACGGCCAACTATGGCTACACCTTC. The gene calls are TRBV6-5 and TRBJ1-2; D gene uncertain. Deletions cut 5 bases from V and 2 bases from J, with 9 bases between. Germline V gives CDR1 MNHEY, CDR2 SVGAGI. The CDR3 has 13 residues.

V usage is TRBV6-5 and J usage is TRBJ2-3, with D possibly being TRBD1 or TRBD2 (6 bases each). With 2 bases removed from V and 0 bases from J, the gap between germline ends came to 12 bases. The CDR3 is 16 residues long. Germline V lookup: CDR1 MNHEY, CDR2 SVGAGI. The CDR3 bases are TGTGCCAGCAGTTACAGGGGGGCAACTAGCACAGATACGCAGTATTTT. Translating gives CASSYRGATSTDTQYF.

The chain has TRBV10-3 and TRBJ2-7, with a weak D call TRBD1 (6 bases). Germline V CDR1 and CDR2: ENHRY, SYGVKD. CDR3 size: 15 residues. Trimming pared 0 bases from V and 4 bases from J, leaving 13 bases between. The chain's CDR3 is CAISESGHGPYEQYF. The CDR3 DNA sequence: TGTGCCATCAGTGAGTCGGGACACGGCCCTTACGAGCAGTACTTC.

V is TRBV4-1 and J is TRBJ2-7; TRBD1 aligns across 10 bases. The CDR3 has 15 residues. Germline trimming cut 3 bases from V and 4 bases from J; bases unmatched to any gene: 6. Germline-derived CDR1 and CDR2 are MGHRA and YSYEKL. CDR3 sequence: CASSQPGQGKYEQYF. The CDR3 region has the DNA TGCGCCAGCAGCCAGCCGGGACAGGGGAAGTACGAGCAGTACTTC.

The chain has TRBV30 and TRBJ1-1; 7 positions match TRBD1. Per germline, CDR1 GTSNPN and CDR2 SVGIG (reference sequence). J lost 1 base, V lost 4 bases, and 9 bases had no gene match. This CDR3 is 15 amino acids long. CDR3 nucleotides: TGTGCCTGGACCGAAGGGGGCGGTCCGAACACTGAAGCTTTCTTT. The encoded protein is CAWTEGGGPNTEAFF.

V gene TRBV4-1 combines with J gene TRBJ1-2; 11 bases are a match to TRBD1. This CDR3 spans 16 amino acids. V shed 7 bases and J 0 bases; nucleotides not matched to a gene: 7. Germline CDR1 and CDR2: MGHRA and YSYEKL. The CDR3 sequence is CASTPGQGVANYGYTF. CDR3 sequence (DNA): TGCGCCAGCACCCCGGGACAGGGGGTAGCTAACTATGGCTACACCTTC.

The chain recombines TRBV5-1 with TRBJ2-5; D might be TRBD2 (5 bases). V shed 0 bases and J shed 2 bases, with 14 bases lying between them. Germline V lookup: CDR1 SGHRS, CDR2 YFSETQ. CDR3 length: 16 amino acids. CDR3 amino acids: CASSLVVGILQETQYF. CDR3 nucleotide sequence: TGCGCCAGCAGCTTGGTTGTCGGGATACTTCAAGAGACCCAGTACTTC. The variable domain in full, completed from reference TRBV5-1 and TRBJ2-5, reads KAGVTQTPRYLIKTRGQQVTLSCSPISGHRSVSWYQQTPGQGLQFLFEYFSETQRNKGNFPGRFSGRQFSNSRSEMNVSTLELGDSALYLCASSLVVGILQETQYFGPGTRLLVL.

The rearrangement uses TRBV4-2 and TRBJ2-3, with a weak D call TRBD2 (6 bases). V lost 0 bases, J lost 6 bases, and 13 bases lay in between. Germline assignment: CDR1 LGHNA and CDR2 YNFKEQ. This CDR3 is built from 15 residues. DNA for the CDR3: TGTGCCAGCAGCCAAGAGGCGGGAATGGCGGATACGCAGTATTTT. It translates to CASSQEAGMADTQYF.

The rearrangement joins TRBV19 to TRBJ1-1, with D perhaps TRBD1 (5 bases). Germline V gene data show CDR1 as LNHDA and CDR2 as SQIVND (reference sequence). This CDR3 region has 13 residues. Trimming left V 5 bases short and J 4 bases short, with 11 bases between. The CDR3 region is CASSQGGSTEAFF. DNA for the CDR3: TGTGCCAGTAGTCAGGGCGGGAGCACTGAAGCTTTCTTT.

The CDR3 DNA sequence: TGCAGCGGGGGACAGGGGGACGAGCAGTACTTC. Protein sequence: CSGGQGDEQYF. The gene calls are TRBV29-1 and TRBJ2-7, with TRBD1 matching 11 bases. The CDR3 contains 11 residues. Germline loops: CDR1 SQVTM, CDR2 ANQGSEA. Trimming removed 7 bases from V and 5 bases from J; junction bases left unmatched: 1.

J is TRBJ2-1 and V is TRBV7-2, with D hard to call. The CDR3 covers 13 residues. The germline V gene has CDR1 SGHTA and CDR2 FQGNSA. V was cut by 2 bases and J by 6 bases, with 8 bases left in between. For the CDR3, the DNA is TGTGCCAGCAGCTTATCCCGGGCCAATGAGCAGTTCTTC. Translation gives CASSLSRANEQFF.

The CDR3 region is CASSKQVNTEAFF. The CDR3 region has the DNA TGTGCCAGCTCAAAACAAGTGAACACTGAAGCTTTCTTT. This chain uses TRBV18 with TRBJ1-1; unclear D gene. The CDR3 contains 13 residues. CDR1 is KGHSH, CDR2 LQKENI, per germline. V was pared by 5 bases and J by 0 bases, with 7 bases between.

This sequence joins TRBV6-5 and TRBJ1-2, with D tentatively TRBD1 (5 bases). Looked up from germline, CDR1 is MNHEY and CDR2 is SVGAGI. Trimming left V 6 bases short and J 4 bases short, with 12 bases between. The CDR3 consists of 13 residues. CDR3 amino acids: CASRTGHFYGYTF. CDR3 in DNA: TGTGCCAGCAGAACCGGACACTTCTATGGCTACACCTTC.

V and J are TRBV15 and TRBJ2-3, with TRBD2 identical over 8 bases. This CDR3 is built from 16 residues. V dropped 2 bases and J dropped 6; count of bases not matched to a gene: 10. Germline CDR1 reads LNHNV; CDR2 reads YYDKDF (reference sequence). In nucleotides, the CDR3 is TGTGCCACCAGCAGACCCACTAGCGGTGGATGGGATACGCAGTATTTT. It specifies CATSRPTSGGWDTQYF.

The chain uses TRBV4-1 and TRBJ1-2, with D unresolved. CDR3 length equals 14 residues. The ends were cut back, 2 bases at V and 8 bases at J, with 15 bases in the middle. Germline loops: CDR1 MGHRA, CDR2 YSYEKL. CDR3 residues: CASSQPIVNRGYTF. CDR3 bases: TGCGCCAGCAGCCAACCGATCGTGAATCGGGGCTACACCTTC.

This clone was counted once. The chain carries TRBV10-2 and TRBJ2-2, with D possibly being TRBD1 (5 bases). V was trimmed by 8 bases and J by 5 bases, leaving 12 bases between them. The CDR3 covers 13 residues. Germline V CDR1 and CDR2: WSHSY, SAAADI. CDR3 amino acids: CASGHSTTGELFF. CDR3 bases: TGCGCCAGCGGACATTCCACGACCGGGGAGCTGTTTTTT.